The clone carrying this T cell receptor (beta chain) was seen at least ten times. The target antigen is unknown. The sample is drawn from a study of post-analysis software for immune sequencing data. Regarding the study as a whole: With TRBV5-6, TRBV5-1 and TRBV20-1 included, about five TRBV segments were more frequent in patients than in controls.

The library was made from cDNA and included unique molecular identifiers. TCRdb reanalysed the PCR reads using MiXCR and keeps one entry per CDR3 protein. Of around 200,000 distinct CDR3 sequences listed, roughly 28% are singletons. This CDR3 contains 16 residues. With 4 bases clipped from V and 1 base from J, the junction kept 7 bases outside the gene matches. Germline-derived CDR1 and CDR2 are KGHDR and SFDVKD. This receptor was identified in a girl under 18 with multiple sclerosis. J is TRBJ2-3 and V is TRBV24-1; 7 bases are shared with TRBD1. The sample was blood. CDR3 DNA sequence: TGTGCCACCAGTGACGGACCGGGACAGCGCACAGATACGCAGTATTTT. Translation: CATSDGPGQRTDTQYF.